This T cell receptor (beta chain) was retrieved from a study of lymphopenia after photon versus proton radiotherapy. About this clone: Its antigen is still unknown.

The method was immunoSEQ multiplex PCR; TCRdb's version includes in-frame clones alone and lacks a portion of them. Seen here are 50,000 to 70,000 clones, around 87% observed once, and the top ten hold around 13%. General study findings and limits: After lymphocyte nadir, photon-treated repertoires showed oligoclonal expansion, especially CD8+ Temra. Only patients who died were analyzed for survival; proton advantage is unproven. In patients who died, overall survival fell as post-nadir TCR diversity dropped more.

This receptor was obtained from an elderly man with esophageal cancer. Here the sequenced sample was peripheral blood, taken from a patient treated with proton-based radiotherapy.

The chain's CDR3 is CASSFQGGSEETQYF. The CDR3 nucleotides are TGTGCCAGCAGCTTTCAGGGAGGCAGCGAAGAGACCCAGTACTTC. The chain uses TRBV7-6 and TRBJ2-5; a weak D match, TRBD2 (6 bases). The CDR3 has 15 residues. In germline, CDR1 is SGHVS, CDR2 FNYEAQ. V lost 3 bases and J 3 bases, leaving 14 bases between the germline ends.